The source of this T cell receptor (beta chain) is a study of blood T cells in healthy people across ages. About the research overall: For every two T cells, template switching captured about one barcoded beta molecule.

This clonotype was seen only a few times. What it recognizes is unknown. Primed by a sample-barcoded 5' primer and a J-beta primer mix, a second PCR proceeded for 7 to 11 cycles. Using its own MiXCR run on the 5' RACE reads, TCRdb lists one record per CDR3 protein. The table shows 1 million or so distinct CDR3 sequences, with about 23% occurring only once. Germline CDR1 and CDR2: MGHDK and SYGVNS. V was pared by 2 bases and J by 3 bases, with 7 bases of the junction left unmatched. The CDR3 is 16 amino acids. Broader study findings: Since the PBMCs were unsorted, naive and antigen-experienced cells could not be conclusively compared.

These data also formed part of another study, on T cells of mothers and their children. That paper adds: Three mothers and their six children, all healthy Caucasians, donated. With unrelated pairs as the comparison, related mother-child pairs had a slightly higher overlap that was not significant.

The chain joins TRBV25-1 to TRBJ2-1, with TRBD1 identical over 7 bases. This TCR came from a girl between 2 and 10 years old in good health. Sequencing was performed on blood. CDR3 coding DNA: TGTGCCAGCAGTGAAGCTGACAGGGCCTTCTACAATGAGCAGTTCTTC. This translates into CASSEADRAFYNEQFF.